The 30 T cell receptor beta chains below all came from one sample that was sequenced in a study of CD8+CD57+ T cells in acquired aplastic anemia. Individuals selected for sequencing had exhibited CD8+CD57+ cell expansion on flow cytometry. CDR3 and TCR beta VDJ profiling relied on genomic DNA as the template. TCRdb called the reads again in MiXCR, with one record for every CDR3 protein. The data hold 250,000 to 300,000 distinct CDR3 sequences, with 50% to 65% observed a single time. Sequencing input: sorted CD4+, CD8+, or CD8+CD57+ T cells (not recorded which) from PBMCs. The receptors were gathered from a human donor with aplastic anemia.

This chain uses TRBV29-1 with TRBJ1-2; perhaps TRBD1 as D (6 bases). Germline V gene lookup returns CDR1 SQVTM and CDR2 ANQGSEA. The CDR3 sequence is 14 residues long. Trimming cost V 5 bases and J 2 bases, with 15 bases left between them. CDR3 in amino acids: CSVPPGQGNYGYTF. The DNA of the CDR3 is TGCAGCGTTCCCCCGGGGCAGGGGAACTATGGCTACACCTTC.

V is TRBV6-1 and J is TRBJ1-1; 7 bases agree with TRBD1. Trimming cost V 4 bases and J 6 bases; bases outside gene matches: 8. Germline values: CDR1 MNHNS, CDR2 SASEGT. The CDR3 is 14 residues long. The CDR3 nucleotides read TGTGCCAGCAGTGCTCACAGGGGTGACGCTGAAGCTTTCTTT. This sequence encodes CASSAHRGDAEAFF.

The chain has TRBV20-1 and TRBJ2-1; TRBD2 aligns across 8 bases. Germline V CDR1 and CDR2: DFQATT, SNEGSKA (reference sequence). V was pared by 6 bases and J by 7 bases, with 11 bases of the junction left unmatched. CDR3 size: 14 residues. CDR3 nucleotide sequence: TGCAGTGCACGGACTAGCTGGAGACGGAATGAGCAGTTCTTC. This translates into CSARTSWRRNEQFF.

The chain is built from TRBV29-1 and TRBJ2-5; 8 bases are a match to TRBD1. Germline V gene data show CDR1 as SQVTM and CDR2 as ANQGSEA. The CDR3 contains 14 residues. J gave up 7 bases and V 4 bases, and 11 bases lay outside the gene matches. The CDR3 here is CSVGYGQGGGTQYF. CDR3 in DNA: TGCAGCGTTGGATACGGACAGGGTGGCGGGACCCAGTACTTC.

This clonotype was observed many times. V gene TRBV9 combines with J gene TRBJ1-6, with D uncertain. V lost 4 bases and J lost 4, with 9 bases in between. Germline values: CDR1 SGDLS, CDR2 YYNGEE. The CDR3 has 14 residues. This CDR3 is CASSPGVYNSPLHF. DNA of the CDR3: TGTGCCAGCAGCCCGGGAGTTTATAATTCACCCCTCCACTTT. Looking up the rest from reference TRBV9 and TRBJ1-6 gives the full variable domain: DSGVTQTPKHLITATGQRVTLRCSPRSGDLSVYWYQQSLDQGLQFLIQYYNGEERAKGNILERFSAQQFPDLHSELNLSSLELGDSALYFCASSPGVYNSPLHFGNGTRLTVT.

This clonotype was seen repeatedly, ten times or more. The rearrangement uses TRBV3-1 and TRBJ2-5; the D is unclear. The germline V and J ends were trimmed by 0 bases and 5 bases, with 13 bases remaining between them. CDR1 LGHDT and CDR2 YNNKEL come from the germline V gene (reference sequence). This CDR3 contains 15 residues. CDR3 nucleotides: TGTGCCAGCAGCCAAGATTTAACAGTCCGGGAGACCCAGTACTTC. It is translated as CASSQDLTVRETQYF.

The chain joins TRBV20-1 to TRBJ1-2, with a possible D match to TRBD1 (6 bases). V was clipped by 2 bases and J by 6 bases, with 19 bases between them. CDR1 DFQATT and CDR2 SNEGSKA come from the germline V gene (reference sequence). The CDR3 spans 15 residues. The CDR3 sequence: CSARKQVTGLHGYTF. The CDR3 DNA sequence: TGCAGTGCTAGAAAACAAGTAACAGGGCTCCATGGCTACACCTTC.

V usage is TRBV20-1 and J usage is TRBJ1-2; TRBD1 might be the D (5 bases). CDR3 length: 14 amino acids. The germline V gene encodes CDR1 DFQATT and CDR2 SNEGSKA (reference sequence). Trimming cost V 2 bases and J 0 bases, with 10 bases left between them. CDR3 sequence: CSARPGTANYGYTF. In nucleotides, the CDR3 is TGCAGTGCTAGACCAGGGACGGCTAACTATGGCTACACCTTC.

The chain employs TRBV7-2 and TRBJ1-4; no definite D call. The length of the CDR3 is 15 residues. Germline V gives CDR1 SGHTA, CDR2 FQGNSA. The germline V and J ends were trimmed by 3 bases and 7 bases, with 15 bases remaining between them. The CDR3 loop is CASSLGTNLGEKLFF. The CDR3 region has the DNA TGTGCCAGCAGCTTGGGTACGAACCTGGGTGAAAAACTGTTTTTT.

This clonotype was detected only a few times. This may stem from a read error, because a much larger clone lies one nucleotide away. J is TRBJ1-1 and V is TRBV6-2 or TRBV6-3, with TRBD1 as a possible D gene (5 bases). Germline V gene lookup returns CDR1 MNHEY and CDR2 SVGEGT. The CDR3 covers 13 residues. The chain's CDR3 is CAGRRGFNTEAFF. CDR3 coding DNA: TGTGCCGGCAGGAGGGGATTCAACACTGAAGCTTTCTTT.

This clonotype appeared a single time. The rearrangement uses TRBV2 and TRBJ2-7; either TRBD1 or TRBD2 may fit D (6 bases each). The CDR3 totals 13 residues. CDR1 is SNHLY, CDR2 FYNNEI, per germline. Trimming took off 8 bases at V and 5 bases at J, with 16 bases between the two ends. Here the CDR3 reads CASLGGGPHEQYF. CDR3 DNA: TGTGCCAGCTTGGGTGGGGGGCCCCACGAGCAGTACTTC.

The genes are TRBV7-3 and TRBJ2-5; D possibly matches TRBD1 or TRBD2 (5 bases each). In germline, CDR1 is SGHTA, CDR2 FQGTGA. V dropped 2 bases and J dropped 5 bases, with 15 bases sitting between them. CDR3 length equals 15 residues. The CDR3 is CASSLEAGRFETQYF. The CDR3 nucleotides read TGTGCCAGCAGCTTAGAGGCAGGGAGATTCGAGACCCAGTACTTC.

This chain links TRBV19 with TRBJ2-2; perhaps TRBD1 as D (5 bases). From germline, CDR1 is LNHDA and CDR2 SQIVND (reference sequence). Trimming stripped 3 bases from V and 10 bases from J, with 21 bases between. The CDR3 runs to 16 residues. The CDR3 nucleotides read TGTGCCAGTAGTATGGACGGTCCTAGGACACCCGAGGAGCTGTTTTTT. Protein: CASSMDGPRTPEELFF.

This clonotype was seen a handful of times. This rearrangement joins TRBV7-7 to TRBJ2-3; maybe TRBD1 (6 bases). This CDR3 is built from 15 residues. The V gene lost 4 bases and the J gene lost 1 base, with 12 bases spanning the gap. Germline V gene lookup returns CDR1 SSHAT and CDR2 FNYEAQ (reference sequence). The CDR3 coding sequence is TGTGCCAGCAGCTCGGAAGGGGGTCGCACAGATACGCAGTATTTT. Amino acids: CASSSEGGRTDTQYF.

The CDR3 DNA reads TGCAGTGCTAGGGGACAGGGTGGAAACACCATATATTTT. Its protein product is CSARGQGGNTIYF. V gene TRBV20-1 combines with J gene TRBJ1-3, with 9 bases lining up with TRBD1. The CDR3 is made up of 13 amino acids. V shed 3 bases and J 3 bases; nucleotides not matched to a gene: 0. In germline, CDR1 is DFQATT, CDR2 SNEGSKA (reference sequence).

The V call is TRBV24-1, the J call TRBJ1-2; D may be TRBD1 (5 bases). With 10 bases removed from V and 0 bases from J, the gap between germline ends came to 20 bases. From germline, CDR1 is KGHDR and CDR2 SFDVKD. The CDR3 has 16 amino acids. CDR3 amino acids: CATTSLRRGPNYGYTF. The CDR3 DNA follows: TGTGCCACAACGAGTTTGCGGAGGGGACCTAACTATGGCTACACCTTC.

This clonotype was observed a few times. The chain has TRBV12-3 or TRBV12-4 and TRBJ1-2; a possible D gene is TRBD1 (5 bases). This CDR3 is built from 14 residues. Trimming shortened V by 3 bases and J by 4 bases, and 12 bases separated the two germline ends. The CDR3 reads CASSLSGGGYGYTF. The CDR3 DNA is TGTGCCAGCAGTTTGTCCGGGGGAGGCTATGGCTACACCTTC.

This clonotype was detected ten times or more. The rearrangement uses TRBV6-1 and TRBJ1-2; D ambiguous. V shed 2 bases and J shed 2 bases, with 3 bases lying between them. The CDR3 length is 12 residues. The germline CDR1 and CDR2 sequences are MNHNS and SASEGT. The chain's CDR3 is CASSESNYGYTF. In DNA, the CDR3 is TGTGCCAGCAGTGAATCCAACTATGGCTACACCTTC.

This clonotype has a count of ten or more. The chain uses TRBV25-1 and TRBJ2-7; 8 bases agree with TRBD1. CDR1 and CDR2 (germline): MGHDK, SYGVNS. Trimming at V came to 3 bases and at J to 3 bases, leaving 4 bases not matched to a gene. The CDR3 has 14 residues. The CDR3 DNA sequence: TGTGCCAGCAGTGATGGGACAGGTGACTACGAGCAGTACTTC. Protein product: CASSDGTGDYEQYF.

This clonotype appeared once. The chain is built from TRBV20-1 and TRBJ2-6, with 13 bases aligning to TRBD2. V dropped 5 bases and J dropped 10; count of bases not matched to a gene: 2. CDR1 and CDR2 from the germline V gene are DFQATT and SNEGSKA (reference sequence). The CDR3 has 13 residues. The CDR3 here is CSAWTSGGNVLTF. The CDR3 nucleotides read TGCAGTGCTTGGACTAGCGGGGGAAACGTCCTGACTTTC.

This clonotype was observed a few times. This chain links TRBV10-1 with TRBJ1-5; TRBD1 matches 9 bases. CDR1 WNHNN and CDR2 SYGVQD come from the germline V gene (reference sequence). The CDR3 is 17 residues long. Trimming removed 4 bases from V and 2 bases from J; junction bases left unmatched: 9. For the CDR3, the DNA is TGCGCCAGCAGTGTGGGTGGGGGACAGGGCGGCAATCAGCCCCAGCATTTT. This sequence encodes CASSVGGGQGGNQPQHF.

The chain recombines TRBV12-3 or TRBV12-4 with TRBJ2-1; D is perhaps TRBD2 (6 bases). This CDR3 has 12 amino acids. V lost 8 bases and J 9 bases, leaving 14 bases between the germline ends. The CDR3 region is CASGERRGEQFF. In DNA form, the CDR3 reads TGTGCCAGCGGGGAGAGGCGGGGTGAGCAGTTCTTC.

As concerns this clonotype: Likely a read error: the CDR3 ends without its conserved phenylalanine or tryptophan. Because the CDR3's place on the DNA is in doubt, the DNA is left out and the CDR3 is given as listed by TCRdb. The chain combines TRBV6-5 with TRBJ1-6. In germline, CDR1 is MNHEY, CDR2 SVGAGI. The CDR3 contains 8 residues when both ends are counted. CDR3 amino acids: CASSYSLV.

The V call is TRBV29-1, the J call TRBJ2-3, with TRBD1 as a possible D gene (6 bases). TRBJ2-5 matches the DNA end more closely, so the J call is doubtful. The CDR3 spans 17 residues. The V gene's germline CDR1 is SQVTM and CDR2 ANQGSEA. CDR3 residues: CSVELARDIASRETQYF. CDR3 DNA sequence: TGCAGCGTTGAGCTAGCTCGGGACATCGCTTCTCGGGAGACCCAGTACTTC.

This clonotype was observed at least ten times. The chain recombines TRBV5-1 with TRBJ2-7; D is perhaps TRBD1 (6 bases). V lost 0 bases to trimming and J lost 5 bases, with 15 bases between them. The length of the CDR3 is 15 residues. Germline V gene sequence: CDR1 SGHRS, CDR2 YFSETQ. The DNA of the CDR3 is TGCGCCAGCAGCTTGGCCATCGGGACATATAACGAGCAGTACTTC. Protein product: CASSLAIGTYNEQYF.

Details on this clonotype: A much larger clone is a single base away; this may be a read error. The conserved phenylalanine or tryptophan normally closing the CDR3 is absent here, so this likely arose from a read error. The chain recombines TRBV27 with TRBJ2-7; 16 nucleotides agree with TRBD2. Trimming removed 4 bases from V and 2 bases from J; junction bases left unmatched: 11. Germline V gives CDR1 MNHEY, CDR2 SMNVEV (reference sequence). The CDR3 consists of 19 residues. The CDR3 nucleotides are TGTGCCAGCAGTTCCACTCTGGGACTAGCGGGAGGGCCAACCTACGAGCAGTACTCC. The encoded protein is CASSSTLGLAGGPTYEQYS.

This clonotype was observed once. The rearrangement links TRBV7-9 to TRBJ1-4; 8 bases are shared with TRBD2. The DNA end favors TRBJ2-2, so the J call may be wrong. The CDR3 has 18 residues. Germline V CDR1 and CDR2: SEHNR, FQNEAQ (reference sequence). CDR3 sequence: CASREPSGLGTNTGELFF. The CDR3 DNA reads TGTGCCAGCCGGGAGCCTTCGGGACTAGGGACGAACACCGGGGAGCTGTTTTTT.

The CDR3 DNA follows: TGCGCCAGCAGTAGATATCGTGGGGCAGAAAAAGAGACCCAGTACTTC. The encoded protein is CASSRYRGAEKETQYF. The chain couples TRBV10-2 to TRBJ2-5; perhaps TRBD1 as D (5 bases). Deletions cut 5 bases from V and 3 bases from J, with 19 bases between. Germline CDR1 WSHSY, CDR2 SAAADI. CDR3 size: 16 residues.

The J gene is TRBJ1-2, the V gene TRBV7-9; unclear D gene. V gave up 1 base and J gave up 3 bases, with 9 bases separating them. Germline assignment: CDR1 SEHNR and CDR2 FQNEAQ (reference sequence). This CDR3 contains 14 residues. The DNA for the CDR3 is TGTGCCAGCAGCTTAGAAGGCCGCTACTATGGCTACACCTTC. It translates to CASSLEGRYYGYTF.

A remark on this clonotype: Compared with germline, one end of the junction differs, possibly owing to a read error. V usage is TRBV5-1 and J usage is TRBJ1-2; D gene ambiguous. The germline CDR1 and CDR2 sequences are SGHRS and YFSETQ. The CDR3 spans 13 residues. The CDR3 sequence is CASSPAGLDGYTF. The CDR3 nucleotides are TGTGCCAGCAGCCCTGCTGGCCTGGATGGCTACACCTTC.